The rows below give T cell receptor beta chains drawn from one sample of a study of blood T cell repertoires in COVID-19. Assay: immunoSEQ multiplex PCR; the TCRdb copy retains only in-frame clones and omits some. The table lists 55,000 to 75,000 clones, about 80% of them singletons. Sequencing was done on a sample of peripheral blood. These receptors all stem from an elderly man with active or convalescent COVID-19. Each CDR3 is given with its conserved first and last residue. A D gene is named only where the DNA matches it firmly. For some rows the clone size is stated as once, few or many, or as a class when expanded; others skip it.

V gene: TRBV5-1
D gene: TRBD1
J gene: TRBJ2-1
clone size: NA
CDR3 protein: CASSLGQGASEQFF
CDR3 DNA: TGCGCCAGCAGCTTAGGACAGGGGGCAAGCGAGCAGTTCTTC

V gene: TRBV30
D gene: NA
J gene: TRBJ2-7
clone size: NA
CDR3 protein: CAWSLWTWGESYEQYF
CDR3 DNA: TGTGCCTGGAGTTTATGGACATGGGGGGAATCCTACGAGCAGTACTTC

V gene: TRBV5-1
D gene: TRBD2
J gene: TRBJ2-3
clone size: NA
CDR3 protein: CASSLAYQRGWDTQYF
CDR3 DNA: TGCGCCAGCAGCTTGGCCTACCAGCGGGGATGGGATACGCAGTATTTT

V gene: TRBV28
D gene: NA
J gene: TRBJ2-1
clone size: NA
CDR3 protein: CASSDTTLYNEQFF
CDR3 DNA: TGTGCCAGCAGTGATACCACTTTGTACAATGAGCAGTTCTTC

V gene: TRBV7-9
D gene: NA
J gene: TRBJ1-1
clone size: NA
CDR3 protein: CASSSYSVEAFF
CDR3 DNA: TGTGCCAGCAGCTCCTACTCCGTGGAAGCTTTCTTT

V gene: TRBV3-1/TRBV3-2
D gene: NA
J gene: TRBJ2-2
clone size: NA
CDR3 protein: CASVGAGELFF
CDR3 DNA: TGTGCCAGCGTCGGGGCCGGGGAGCTGTTTTTT

V gene: TRBV27
D gene: TRBD2
J gene: TRBJ2-1
clone size: NA
CDR3 protein: CAVSISGVFDEQFF
CDR3 DNA: TGTGCCGTCAGCATAAGCGGGGTTTTCGATGAGCAGTTCTTC

V gene: TRBV2
D gene: TRBD2
J gene: TRBJ2-1
clone size: NA
CDR3 protein: CASSEVLAVYNEQFF
CDR3 DNA: TGTGCCAGCAGTGAGGTTCTAGCGGTTTACAATGAGCAGTTCTTC

V gene: TRBV29-1
D gene: TRBD1
J gene: TRBJ2-5
clone size: once
CDR3 protein: CSQGTGKETQYF
CDR3 DNA: TGCAGCCAAGGGACAGGAAAAGAGACCCAGTACTTC

V gene: TRBV9
D gene: NA
J gene: TRBJ1-3
clone size: NA
CDR3 protein: CASSVEAGNSAGNTIYF
CDR3 DNA: TGTGCCAGCAGCGTAGAGGCGGGGAACTCAGCTGGAAACACCATATATTTT

V gene: TRBV24-1
D gene: TRBD2
J gene: TRBJ2-7
clone size: once
CDR3 protein: CATSDPGTSGNYEQYF
CDR3 DNA: TGTGCCACCAGTGACCCCGGGACTAGCGGGAATTACGAGCAGTACTTC

V gene: TRBV6-5
D gene: TRBD1
J gene: TRBJ1-2
clone size: NA
CDR3 protein: CASSYPGRGRRSYTF
CDR3 DNA: TGTGCCAGCAGTTACCCCGGCAGGGGGCGCAGAAGCTACACCTTC

V gene: TRBV9
D gene: TRBD2
J gene: TRBJ2-7
clone size: NA
CDR3 protein: CASSVAASGRNEQYF
CDR3 DNA: TGTGCCAGCAGCGTAGCGGCTAGCGGGAGGAACGAGCAGTACTTC

V gene: TRBV27
D gene: TRBD1
J gene: TRBJ1-4
clone size: NA
CDR3 protein: CASSVHYRDSNEKLFF
CDR3 DNA: TGTGCCAGCAGTGTCCACTACCGGGACAGTAATGAAAAACTGTTTTTT

V gene: TRBV9
D gene: TRBD2
J gene: TRBJ2-7
clone size: NA
CDR3 protein: CASSVGLASGSMGRSYEQYF
CDR3 DNA: TGTGCCAGCAGCGTGGGGCTTGCTAGCGGGAGCATGGGTAGGTCCTACGAGCAGTACTTC

V gene: TRBV5-8
D gene: NA
J gene: TRBJ2-7
clone size: once
CDR3 protein: CASSVGSGLYEQYF
CDR3 DNA: TGTGCCAGCAGCGTGGGAAGTGGGCTATACGAGCAGTACTTC

V gene: TRBV29-1
D gene: NA
J gene: TRBJ2-7
clone size: NA
CDR3 protein: CSVGGLRTGIYEQYF
CDR3 DNA: TGCAGCGTTGGAGGGTTGAGGACGGGGATATACGAGCAGTACTTC